The 15 T cell receptor beta chains below come from one sample, sequenced in a study of blood T cell repertoires in COVID-19 (dated by TCRdb to the early 2020s). To prepare the library, the immunoSEQ multiplex PCR assay was applied. TCRdb took over this immuneACCESS table, retaining in-frame rearrangements with V and J assigned. Such tables are incomplete; in checked studies, under half of the missing clones stem from an unresolved V gene, and the remainder is unexplained. Present in this sample are roughly 300,000 clones, 65% to 90% of which were seen just once. Less than 11% of the sample is in the top ten clones. The sequencing sample was made of PBMCs or T cells enriched from blood (not recorded which). These receptors all come from a woman between 18 and 29 years old who had recovered from COVID-19.

CDR3 DNA sequence: TGTGCCAGCAGCCAAGGGTTCGGTAGGAACACTGAAGCTTTCTTT. Translating gives CASSQGFGRNTEAFF. The chain couples TRBV3-1 (or the pseudogene TRBV3-2) to TRBJ1-1; the D is unclear. V gave up 1 base and J gave up 1 base, with 10 bases separating them. The CDR3 has 15 amino acids. CDR1 and CDR2 (germline): LGHDT, YNNKEL (reference sequence).

This rearrangement joins TRBV2 to TRBJ1-3; D unclear. The CDR3 totals 14 residues. The germline V and J ends were trimmed by 5 bases and 0 bases, with 8 bases remaining between them. CDR1 and CDR2 from the germline V gene are SNHLY and FYNNEI. CDR3 amino acids: CASSLTASGNTIYF. In DNA, the CDR3 is TGTGCCAGCAGTCTAACAGCCTCTGGAAACACCATATATTTT.

CDR3 region: CASSPPGHTAKNIQYF. The CDR3 DNA reads TGTGCCAGCTCACCACCGGGACACACAGCCAAAAACATTCAGTACTTC. The chain recombines TRBV18 with TRBJ2-4, with a weak D call TRBD1 (6 bases). Trimming removed 0 bases from V and 0 bases from J, with 9 bases in between. The CDR3 totals 16 residues. Germline V gene lookup returns CDR1 KGHSH and CDR2 LQKENI.

The rearrangement joins TRBV21-1 to TRBJ2-1; the table's TRBD2 call for D was not verified on the DNA. TRBV21-1 is a documented pseudogene. The CDR3 contains 16 residues. The chain's CDR3 is CASSKASSGRDNEQFF. CDR3 nucleotides: TGTGCCAGCAGCAAAGCGAGTAGCGGGAGGGACAATGAGCAGTTCTTC.

The chain uses TRBV30 and TRBJ2-1, with 9 bases aligning to TRBD1. CDR1 is GTSNPN, CDR2 SVGIG, per germline (reference sequence). CDR3 length: 14 residues. Germline trimming cut 1 base from V and 6 bases from J; bases unmatched to any gene: 4. The CDR3 nucleotides are TGTGCCTGGAGTGGCGGGACAGGGTTCAATGAGCAGTTCTTC. Protein: CAWSGGTGFNEQFF. The full variable domain, in which reference TRBV30 and TRBJ2-1 provide the parts outside the CDR3, is SQTIHQWPATLVQPVGSPLSLECTVEGTSNPNLYWYRQAAGRGLQLLFYSVGIGQISSEVPQNLSASRPQDRQFILSSKKLLLSDSGFYLCAWSGGTGFNEQFFGPGTRLTVL.

The chain combines TRBV5-1 with TRBJ1-6; 10 bases are shared with TRBD1. Germline-derived CDR1 and CDR2 are SGHRS and YFSETQ. CDR3 size: 15 residues. V shed 3 bases, J shed 5 bases, and the junction held 2 bases outside the gene matches. The CDR3 DNA reads as TGCGCCAGCAGCTCCGGACAGGGGGATAATTCACCCCTCCACTTT. This sequence encodes CASSSGQGDNSPLHF. Full variable domain (rest looked up from reference TRBV5-1 and TRBJ1-6): KAGVTQTPRYLIKTRGQQVTLSCSPISGHRSVSWYQQTPGQGLQFLFEYFSETQRNKGNFPGRFSGRQFSNSRSEMNVSTLELGDSALYLCASSSGQGDNSPLHFGNGTRLTVT.

This clone has a single count. The chain uses TRBV5-1 and TRBJ2-1; no firm D call. Germline lookup yields CDR1 SGHRS and CDR2 YFSETQ. The V end was cut by 2 bases, the J end by 7 bases, with 13 bases between. This CDR3 comprises 14 residues. The CDR3 DNA follows: TGCGCCAGCAGCTTAGCCCAATACTTGAATGAGCAGTTCTTC. Translating it yields CASSLAQYLNEQFF.

The chain is built from TRBV30 and TRBJ1-5, with no clear D. This CDR3 has 13 amino acids. Germline-derived CDR1 and CDR2 are GTSNPN and SVGIG (reference sequence). V lost 1 base and J 3 bases, leaving 7 bases between the germline ends. The CDR3 nucleotides are TGTGCCTGGAGTGGCGGGGACAATCAGCCCCAGCATTTT. Its protein is CAWSGGDNQPQHF.

This chain connects TRBV7-3 to TRBJ2-5; 8 bases are shared with TRBD1. CDR1 is SGHTA, CDR2 FQGTGA, per germline. The CDR3 sequence is 13 residues long. Trimming at V came to 1 base and at J to 5 bases, leaving 0 bases not matched to a gene. CDR3 nucleotides: TGTGCCAGCAGCTTAAACAGGGGGGAGACCCAGTACTTC. Its translation is CASSLNRGETQYF.

The chain carries TRBV5-1 and TRBJ2-3, with 9 positions matching TRBD2. The CDR3 is 15 residues long. J gave up 6 bases and V 4 bases, and 9 bases lay outside the gene matches. Germline loops: CDR1 SGHRS, CDR2 YFSETQ. The DNA of the CDR3 is TGCGCCAGCAGCAGACCGGGACTAGCATCCGATACGCAGTATTTT. Its protein is CASSRPGLASDTQYF.

Notes on this clone: At the DNA level, this CDR3 is encoded by other sequences in the same sample as well. The chain combines TRBV5-6 with TRBJ2-7, with 10 positions matching TRBD1. This CDR3 is 15 amino acids long. The V gene's germline CDR1 is SGHDT and CDR2 YYEEEE. V shed 0 bases and J 1 base; nucleotides not matched to a gene: 1. CDR3 sequence: CASSLGQGASYEQYF. CDR3 nucleotide sequence: TGTGCCAGCAGCTTGGGACAGGGGGCTTCCTACGAGCAGTACTTC. Using reference TRBV5-6 and TRBJ2-7 for the parts outside the CDR3, the full variable domain is DAGVTQSPTHLIKTRGQQVTLRCSPKSGHDTVSWYQQALGQGPQFIFQYYEEEERQRGNFPDRFSGHQFPNYSSELNVNALLLGDSALYLCASSLGQGASYEQYFGPGTRLTVT.

The rearrangement links TRBV6-5 to TRBJ1-1, with TRBD1 as a possible D gene (5 bases). V was shortened by 0 bases and J by 2 bases, with 10 bases between the two germline ends. Germline V lookup: CDR1 MNHEY, CDR2 SVGAGI. The CDR3 is made up of 15 amino acids. The CDR3 here is CASSYSFQGNTEAFF. In nucleotides, the CDR3 is TGTGCCAGCAGTTACTCCTTCCAGGGAAACACTGAAGCTTTCTTT.

The DNA for the CDR3 is TGTGCCAGCAGCGTAGAGGGGGTAAATTCACCCCTCCACTTT. This sequence encodes CASSVEGVNSPLHF. The rearrangement links TRBV9 to TRBJ1-6, with D maybe TRBD1 (6 bases). V shed 0 bases and J shed 7 bases, with 8 bases lying between them. CDR1 and CDR2 (germline): SGDLS, YYNGEE. The CDR3 has 14 residues.

This rearrangement joins TRBV2 to TRBJ2-5; the match to TRBD1 covers 9 bases. This CDR3 comprises 12 residues. With V trimmed by 10 bases and J by 7 bases, 7 bases remained unmatched. Per germline, CDR1 SNHLY and CDR2 FYNNEI. CDR3 loop: CAIHRGPGTQYF. CDR3 DNA sequence: TGTGCCATACACAGGGGGCCGGGGACCCAGTACTTC. Supplemented by reference TRBV2 and TRBJ2-5, the full variable domain reads EPEVTQTPSHQVTQMGQEVILRCVPISNHLYFYWYRQILGQKVEFLVSFYNNEISEKSEIFDDQFSVERPDGSNFTLKIRSTKLEDSAMYFCAIHRGPGTQYFGPGTRLLVL.

CDR3 sequence reads: CASSPLDPGGFGNTIYF. The CDR3 bases are TGTGCCAGCTCACCCCTAGATCCAGGGGGCTTCGGAAACACCATATATTTT. The J gene is TRBJ1-3, the V gene TRBV18; 8 bases fit TRBD1. Germline CDR1 is KGHSH and CDR2 is LQKENI. CDR3 length equals 17 residues. Trimming cost V 3 bases and J 4 bases; bases outside gene matches: 11.